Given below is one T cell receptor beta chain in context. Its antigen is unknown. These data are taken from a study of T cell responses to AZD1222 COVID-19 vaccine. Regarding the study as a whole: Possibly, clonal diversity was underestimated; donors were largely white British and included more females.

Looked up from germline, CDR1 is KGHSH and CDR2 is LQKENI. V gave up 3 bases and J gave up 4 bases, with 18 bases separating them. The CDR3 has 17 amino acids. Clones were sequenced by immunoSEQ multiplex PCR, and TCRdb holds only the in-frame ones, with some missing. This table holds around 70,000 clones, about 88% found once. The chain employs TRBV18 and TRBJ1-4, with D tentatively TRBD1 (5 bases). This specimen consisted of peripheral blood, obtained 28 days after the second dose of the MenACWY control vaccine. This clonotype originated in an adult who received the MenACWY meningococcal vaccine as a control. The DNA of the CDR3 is TGTGCCAGCTCACCTATGGAATTCAGCGGGGGTAATGAAAAACTGTTTTTT. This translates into CASSPMEFSGGNEKLFF.